In its sample, the clone carrying this T cell receptor (beta chain) was seen a few times. Its antigen remains unidentified. From germline, CDR1 is SGHAT and CDR2 FQDESV (reference sequence). V lost 4 bases and J lost 5; bases outside the gene matches: 11. CDR3 length equals 18 residues. Unique molecular identifiers were incorporated when the TCRbeta library was constructed. TCRdb re-called the PCR reads with MiXCR, one entry per CDR3 protein. The table lists fewer than 550,000 distinct CDR3 sequences, 8% to 11% of them singletons, with just over 2% in the top ten. This specimen belongs to a study of T-cell reconstitution after alpha-beta-depleted transplantation in children. Findings and caveats of the study: The authors attributed T-cell counts and diversity one year after transplant mostly to newly produced T cells. It was surviving recipient T cells and thymic progenitors that gave some patients high TCRbeta diversity at day 60.

Sequencing was performed on PBMCs, taken before TCRalphabeta/CD19-depleted stem cell transplant. The chain links TRBV11-1 to TRBJ2-2; 12 bases are shared with TRBD2. This receptor was obtained from a child younger than 10 with inherited bone marrow failure, due to receive a stem cell transplant. Here the CDR3 DNA reads TGTGCCAGCAGCTCCGGGTCTTCGACTAGCGGGAGAACCGGGGAGCTGTTTTTT. It is translated as CASSSGSSTSGRTGELFF.